A single sample gave rise to the 15 T cell receptor beta chains below, sequenced in a study of OX40 agonist ivuxolimab in advanced cancers. Sequencing was performed with immunoSEQ multiplex PCR; in TCRdb, only in-frame clones are kept and a portion is missing. This sample yields about 58,000 clones, of which around nine tenths are seen a single time; approximately 3.4% belongs to the top ten. Sequences were derived from CD4+ or CD8+ T cells sorted from blood, sampled in a trial of the OX40 agonist ivuxolimab. Every receptor here comes from an adult with an advanced solid tumor such as melanoma, head and neck, liver or kidney cancer.

The V and J genes are TRBV10-3 and TRBJ2-1; 11 bases are shared with TRBD2. V was clipped by 7 bases and J by 3 bases; unmatched bases: 5. This CDR3 has 15 amino acids. Germline loops: CDR1 ENHRY, CDR2 SYGVKD. This CDR3 reads CAIKLAGENYNEQFF. In DNA, the CDR3 is TGTGCCATCAAACTAGCGGGAGAAAACTACAATGAGCAGTTCTTC.

The chain employs TRBV18 and TRBJ2-5, with D tentatively TRBD1 (6 bases). The germline CDR1 and CDR2 sequences are KGHSH and LQKENI. The V and J ends lost 3 bases and 2 bases respectively, with 7 bases between them. The CDR3 extends over 13 amino acids. CDR3: CASSPGHQETQYF. The CDR3 DNA reads as TGTGCCAGCTCACCGGGACATCAAGAGACCCAGTACTTC. The entire variable domain, with the rest obtained from reference TRBV18 and TRBJ2-5, is as follows: NAGVMQNPRHLVRRRGQEARLRCSPMKGHSHVYWYRQLPEEGLKFMVYLQKENIIDESGMPKERFSAEFPKEGPSILRIQQVVRGDSAAYFCASSPGHQETQYFGPGTRLLVL.

Only one count was recorded for this clone. Written as DNA, the CDR3 is TGTGCCAGCAGTCCCAGACAGGGGGCTGGCTACACCTTC. As protein: CASSPRQGAGYTF. The gene calls are TRBV27 and TRBJ1-2; the match to TRBD1 covers 10 bases. From germline, CDR1 is MNHEY and CDR2 SMNVEV (reference sequence). This CDR3 region has 13 residues. Trimming removed 5 bases from V and 7 bases from J; junction bases left unmatched: 4.

The V gene is TRBV7-8, the J gene TRBJ2-5; D gene uncertain. The CDR3 runs 13 residues. Deletions cut 6 bases from V and 4 bases from J, with 12 bases between. Germline V gene sequence: CDR1 SGHVS, CDR2 FQNEAQ. The CDR3 sequence: CASSSMNGETQYF. For the CDR3, the DNA is TGTGCCAGCAGTTCCATGAACGGAGAGACCCAGTACTTC.

The chain is built from TRBV19 and TRBJ1-5; D not resolved. CDR1 is LNHDA, CDR2 SQIVND, per germline (reference sequence). Trimming cost V 1 base and J 6 bases, with 13 bases left between them. This CDR3 spans 15 amino acids. The CDR3 sequence: CASSIARAASQPQHF. In nucleotides, the CDR3 is TGTGCCAGTAGTATAGCGAGGGCCGCGAGTCAGCCCCAGCATTTT.

This chain links TRBV27 with TRBJ2-7; TRBD1 might be the D (6 bases). Per germline, CDR1 MNHEY and CDR2 SMNVEV (reference sequence). The CDR3 is 16 residues long. V lost 7 bases and J 2 bases, leaving 21 bases between the germline ends. The CDR3 DNA is TGTGCCAGCACCCACGGCCCGAGGACAGCCACCTACGAGCAGTACTTC. Protein sequence: CASTHGPRTATYEQYF.

This chain uses TRBV5-1 with TRBJ2-7, with a weak D call TRBD2 (5 bases). CDR1 and CDR2 from the germline V gene are SGHRS and YFSETQ. The V gene lost 5 bases and the J gene lost 2 bases, with 14 bases spanning the gap. The CDR3 contains 14 residues. In DNA form, the CDR3 reads TGCGCCAGCAGTATAGGACTTTCACCCTACGAGCAGTACTTC. It is translated as CASSIGLSPYEQYF. Supplemented by reference TRBV5-1 and TRBJ2-7, the full variable domain reads KAGVTQTPRYLIKTRGQQVTLSCSPISGHRSVSWYQQTPGQGLQFLFEYFSETQRNKGNFPGRFSGRQFSNSRSEMNVSTLELGDSALYLCASSIGLSPYEQYFGPGTRLTVT.

The chain joins TRBV5-4 to TRBJ2-2; D ambiguous. Trimming removed 2 bases at V and 6 bases at J, with 5 bases between. Germline V gives CDR1 SGHNT, CDR2 YYREEE (reference sequence). The CDR3 has 12 residues. CDR3 sequence reads: CASSFSAGELFF. Written as DNA, the CDR3 is TGTGCCAGCAGCTTTTCGGCCGGGGAGCTGTTTTTT.

This clone occurred once. The CDR3, as DNA: TGTGCCAGCAGTGAAATTTGGGCGACCGGGGAGCTGTTTTTT. This translates into CASSEIWATGELFF. The V and J genes are TRBV6-4 and TRBJ2-2; no firm D call. CDR1 is MRHNA and CDR2 is SNTAGT in the germline V gene. The CDR3 length is 14 residues. The germline V and J ends were trimmed by 3 bases and 5 bases, with 10 bases remaining between them.

The chain joins TRBV19 to TRBJ1-5; 7 nucleotides line up with TRBD1. Germline values: CDR1 LNHDA, CDR2 SQIVND (reference sequence). The CDR3 length is 14 residues. V lost 5 bases, J lost 6 bases, and 7 bases stayed unmatched. This CDR3 is CASSSQTGSQPQHF. In DNA form, the CDR3 reads TGTGCCAGTAGTTCCCAGACAGGGAGTCAGCCCCAGCATTTT.

This clone came up once. This chain uses TRBV9 with TRBJ1-3; D not resolved. Looked up from germline, CDR1 is SGDLS and CDR2 is YYNGEE. Trimming left V 0 bases short and J 2 bases short, with 15 bases between. The CDR3 sequence is 17 residues long. The CDR3 DNA sequence: TGTGCCAGCAGCGTAGCTCCACCGGACGGAACTGGAAACACCATATATTTT. It encodes CASSVAPPDGTGNTIYF.

In its sample, this clone was seen a few times. The chain uses TRBV7-9 and TRBJ1-1; D is unclear. Germline CDR1 and CDR2: SEHNR and FQNEAQ (reference sequence). V lost 4 bases to trimming and J lost 3 bases, with 6 bases between them. The CDR3 loop spans 12 amino acids. The CDR3 coding sequence is TGTGCCAGCAGCTCGGAGCACACTGAAGCTTTCTTT. Translated: CASSSEHTEAFF. The entire variable domain, with the rest obtained from reference TRBV7-9 and TRBJ1-1, is as follows: DTGVSQNPRHKITKRGQNVTFRCDPISEHNRLYWYRQTLGQGPEFLTYFQNEAQLEKSRLLSDRFSAERPKGSFSTLEIQRTEQGDSAMYLCASSSEHTEAFFGQGTRLTVV.

V gene TRBV19 combines with J gene TRBJ1-3; no clear D gene. Germline V gene lookup returns CDR1 LNHDA and CDR2 SQIVND (reference sequence). The CDR3 covers 15 residues. V lost 5 bases and J lost 8, with 19 bases in between. CDR3 protein: CASSLRPPPLDTIYF. The CDR3 nucleotides are TGTGCCAGTAGTTTGAGACCGCCCCCGTTGGACACCATATATTTT.

This chain uses TRBV19 with TRBJ2-7; D is unclear. Per germline, CDR1 LNHDA and CDR2 SQIVND (reference sequence). V was clipped by 3 bases and J by 3 bases, with 18 bases between them. The CDR3 length is 16 residues. The CDR3 DNA reads as TGTGCCAGTAGTATGTGGGCGGCCTCCGCAAGCTACGAGCAGTACTTC. Its protein product is CASSMWAASASYEQYF. The whole variable domain, filled in from reference TRBV19 and TRBJ2-7, reads DGGITQSPKYLFRKEGQNVTLSCEQNLNHDAMYWYRQDPGQGLRLIYYSQIVNDFQKGDIAEGYSVSREKKESFPLTVTSAQKNPTAFYLCASSMWAASASYEQYFGPGTRLTVT.

This chain uses TRBV14 with TRBJ1-4, with a tentative D call TRBD1 (6 bases). This CDR3 has 14 residues. The germline V and J ends were trimmed by 3 bases and 8 bases, with 13 bases remaining between them. CDR1 and CDR2 from the germline V gene are SGHDN and FVKESK. The CDR3 bases are TGTGCCAGCAGCCAGGGACATTTTAGGGAAAAACTGTTTTTT. It codes for CASSQGHFREKLFF.